The text below deals with one T cell receptor (beta chain). Germline CDR1 SQVTM, CDR2 ANQGSEA. This CDR3 comprises 16 residues. The J segment lost 0 bases and the V segment lost 6 bases, leaving 10 bases of the junction unmatched. Time point described: peak reinfection, 3 to 8 weeks after reinfection detection. TCR sequencing was done directly ex vivo on sorted cells, without expansion in vitro. A couple of donors provided sorted CD3+ CD8+ CD45RO- naive CD8 T cells at all three reinfection time points. TCRdb's copy holds only in-frame clones and misses some; the assay was immunoSEQ multiplex PCR. The table has over 35,000 clones, 88% seen once. The data originate from a study of memory CD8 T cells in hepatitis C reinfection. Overall study context: Two donors cleared primary HCV but became chronic after reinfection. Reinfection meant HCV RNA positivity after two negatives ≥60 days apart. Between 3 and 8 weeks after reinfection detection, peak samples were drawn.

This TCR came from a man younger than 30 with hepatitis C virus infection. The sequencing input was naive CD8+ T cells sorted from blood. V and J are TRBV29-1 and TRBJ2-3; 9 bases are a match to TRBD2. DNA of the CDR3: TGCAGCGTCTCCGGGGGCGGGAGGGCGAGCACAGATACGCAGTATTTT. Its translation is CSVSGGGRASTDTQYF.